The rows below give T cell receptor beta chains drawn from one sample of a study of T cells in Graves' hyperthyroidism and ophthalmopathy. TCRdb re-derived calls from the multiplex PCR reads in MiXCR, one entry per CDR3 protein. The table records about 560,000 distinct CDR3 sequences, 46% of them present only once. Sequencing was performed on peripheral blood or thyroid tissue (not recorded which). Every receptor here comes from a woman younger than 30 with Graves' hyperthyroidism. Each CDR3 is given with its conserved first and last residue. A D gene is named only where the DNA matches it firmly. Rows give clone size only sometimes, using once, few, many, or a class for an expanded clone.

V: TRBV7-2; size: many; D: NA; J: TRBJ1-2; CDR3: CASSFQGTTGYTF; DNA: TGTGCCAGCAGCTTTCAGGGTACGACTGGCTACACCTTC
V: TRBV9; size: NA; D: NA; J: TRBJ1-1; CDR3: CASSQAPGLNTEAFF; DNA: TGTGCCAGCAGCCAAGCTCCGGGACTGAACACTGAAGCTTTCTTT
V: TRBV6-4; size: NA; D: NA; J: TRBJ2-5; CDR3: CTEGGSAQETQYF; DNA: TGTACTGAAGGGGGGAGCGCCCAAGAGACCCAGTACTTC
V: TRBV15; size: NA; D: TRBD1; J: TRBJ2-2; CDR3: CATSRLEGAGELFF; DNA: TGTGCCACCAGCAGACTAGAGGGGGCAGGGGAGCTGTTTTTT
V: TRBV20-1; size: NA; D: NA; J: TRBJ1-1; CDR3: CSALHRALRTEAFF; DNA: TGCAGTGCTTTACACAGGGCGCTTAGGACTGAAGCTTTCTTT
V: TRBV10-3; size: few; D: NA; J: TRBJ2-7; CDR3: CAISPRVYEQYF; DNA: TGTGCCATCAGCCCGCGCGTCTACGAGCAGTACTTC
V: TRBV7-2; size: few; D: NA; J: TRBJ1-3; CDR3: CASSLSGGWENTIYF; DNA: TGTGCCAGCAGCTTATCGGGGGGCTGGGAAAACACCATATATTTT
V: TRBV15; size: many; D: NA; J: TRBJ2-7; CDR3: CATSRDKRMREQYF; DNA: TGTGCCACCAGCAGAGATAAGAGGATGCGGGAGCAGTACTTC
V: TRBV9; size: NA; D: NA; J: TRBJ1-1; CDR3: CASSSLGHTEAFF; DNA: TGTGCCAGCAGCTCTTTGGGGCACACTGAAGCTTTCTTT
V: TRBV11-2; size: many; D: NA; J: TRBJ1-6; CDR3: CASSQVGVGSPLHF; DNA: TGTGCCAGCAGCCAAGTGGGCGTAGGTTCACCCCTCCACTTT
V: TRBV20-1; size: NA; D: TRBD2; J: TRBJ2-7; CDR3: CSVSGSPEQYF; DNA: TGCAGTGTCAGCGGGAGCCCCGAGCAGTACTTC
V: TRBV19; size: many; D: TRBD1; J: TRBJ2-7; CDR3: CASSREQGRREQYF; DNA: TGTGCCAGTAGTCGAGAACAGGGGCGGCGCGAGCAGTACTTC
V: TRBV15; size: many; D: TRBD1; J: TRBJ2-7; CDR3: CATSTRGQPGEQYF; DNA: TGTGCCACCAGCACCAGGGGACAGCCGGGTGAGCAGTACTTC
V: TRBV7-1; size: NA; D: TRBD2; J: TRBJ2-2; CDR3: CASSLSGLAGGNTGELFF; DNA: TGTGCCAGCAGCCTTTCCGGACTAGCGGGAGGAAACACCGGGGAGCTGTTTTTT
V: TRBV6-6; size: NA; D: NA; J: TRBJ2-2; CDR3: CASTAENTGELFF; DNA: TGTGCCAGCACGGCAGAAAACACCGGGGAGCTGTTTTTT
V: TRBV7-9; size: NA; D: NA; J: TRBJ1-1; CDR3: CASSLEGVYAFF; DNA: TGTGCCAGCAGCTTAGAGGGAGTTTATGCTTTCTTT
V: TRBV29-1; size: few; D: NA; J: TRBJ1-2; CDR3: CSVAVSLSYGYTF; DNA: TGCAGCGTCGCCGTGAGTCTGAGCTATGGCTACACCTTC
V: TRBV2; size: few; D: TRBD2; J: TRBJ2-7; CDR3: CASSLESGSGYEQYF; DNA: TGTGCCAGCAGTTTAGAGAGCGGGAGTGGGTACGAGCAGTACTTC
V: TRBV15; size: many; D: NA; J: TRBJ1-4; CDR3: CATSRDRVLRWTTNEKLFF; DNA: TGTGCCACCAGCAGAGATCGGGTTCTCAGATGGACAACTAATGAAAAACTGTTTTTT
V: TRBV10-3; size: NA; D: NA; J: TRBJ1-5; CDR3: CAISELGGRGSNQPQHF; DNA: TGTGCCATCAGTGAGTTAGGGGGGCGGGGTAGCAATCAGCCCCAGCATTTT
V: TRBV29-1; size: NA; D: TRBD1; J: TRBJ2-7; CDR3: CSVATGGGEQYF; DNA: TGCAGCGTGGCGACAGGGGGCGGGGAGCAGTACTTC
V: TRBV7-9; size: few; D: NA; J: TRBJ1-5; CDR3: CASSLGAGGSQTQHF; DNA: TGTGCCAGCAGCTTAGGAGCAGGTGGGTCCCAGACCCAGCATTTT
V: TRBV5-1; size: many; D: TRBD1; J: TRBJ1-2; CDR3: CASSLGTGSYGYTF; DNA: TGTGCCAGCAGCTTAGGGACAGGATCCTATGGCTACACCTTC
V: TRBV5-6; size: NA; D: TRBD1; J: TRBJ2-7; CDR3: CASEPGQASGEQYF; DNA: TGTGCCAGCGAGCCGGGACAGGCCTCGGGCGAGCAGTACTTC
V: TRBV24-1; size: NA; D: NA; J: TRBJ2-5; CDR3: CATSDLHRETQYF; DNA: TGTGCCACCAGTGATTTGCATCGAGAGACCCAGTACTTC
V: TRBV12-3/TRBV12-4; size: NA; D: NA; J: TRBJ1-5; CDR3: CASRLSKLYTLHQPQHF; DNA: TGTGCCAGCAGACTGTCTAAGTTATATACCCTACATCAGCCCCAGCATTTT
V: TRBV25-1; size: few; D: TRBD1; J: TRBJ1-1; CDR3: CASRQRQGRNTEAFF; DNA: TGTGCCAGCAGACAAAGACAGGGGAGGAACACTGAAGCTTTCTTT
V: TRBV2; size: NA; D: TRBD1; J: TRBJ1-3; CDR3: CASRGGQQGLTGNTIYF; DNA: TGTGCCAGCAGGGGGGGGCAACAGGGGCTGACGGGAAACACCATATATTTT
V: TRBV7-2; size: NA; D: NA; J: TRBJ2-2; CDR3: CASSVATATNTGELFF; DNA: TGTGCCAGCAGCGTAGCAACAGCAACGAACACCGGGGAGCTGTTTTTT
V: TRBV7-6; size: NA; D: TRBD1; J: TRBJ2-1; CDR3: CASSFTGGREQFF; DNA: TGTGCCAGCAGCTTCACAGGGGGACGGGAGCAGTTCTTC
V: TRBV15; size: NA; D: NA; J: TRBJ1-2; CDR3: CATSREVVDGYTF; DNA: TGTGCCACCAGCAGAGAAGTAGTTGATGGCTACACCTTC
V: TRBV24-1; size: NA; D: NA; J: TRBJ2-2; CDR3: CATRATRGVNTGELFF; DNA: TGTGCCACCAGGGCCACTAGGGGAGTAAACACCGGGGAGCTGTTTTTT
V: TRBV7-2; size: few; D: NA; J: TRBJ2-2; CDR3: CASKPSRLADTGELFF; DNA: TGTGCCAGCAAACCTTCGAGGCTAGCCGATACCGGGGAGCTGTTTTTT
V: TRBV5-1; size: few; D: NA; J: TRBJ1-5; CDR3: CASSHEPGHRQPQHF; DNA: TGCGCCAGCAGCCATGAACCGGGACACCGACAGCCCCAGCATTTT
V: TRBV24-1; size: once; D: TRBD1; J: TRBJ1-5; CDR3: CATSEPTGGNQPQHF; DNA: TGTGCCACCAGTGAGCCGACAGGGGGCAATCAGCCCCAGCATTTT
V: TRBV5-1; size: NA; D: NA; J: TRBJ1-1; CDR3: CASRVEPMNTEAFF; DNA: TGCGCCAGCAGGGTAGAACCCATGAACACTGAAGCTTTCTTT
V: TRBV2; size: NA; D: NA; J: TRBJ1-6; CDR3: CASSDPAVNSPLHF; DNA: TGTGCCAGCAGTGATCCAGCGGTAAATTCACCCCTCCACTTT
V: TRBV7-9; size: NA; D: TRBD1; J: TRBJ2-7; CDR3: CATTGTGTPNEQYF; DNA: TGCGCCACCACCGGGACAGGGACGCCCAACGAGCAGTACTTC
V: TRBV9; size: NA; D: NA; J: TRBJ1-2; CDR3: CASSVGQRNGYTF; DNA: TGTGCCAGCAGCGTTGGACAGCGCAATGGCTACACCTTC
V: TRBV7-9; size: NA; D: NA; J: TRBJ2-7; CDR3: CASSQDSGRSEQYF; DNA: TGTGCCAGCAGCCAAGATTCGGGGAGATCCGAGCAGTACTTC
V: TRBV29-1; size: NA; D: TRBD2; J: TRBJ2-2; CDR3: CSVEVPTSGRGTGELFF; DNA: TGCAGCGTTGAAGTACCAACTAGCGGGAGAGGTACCGGGGAGCTGTTTTTT
V: TRBV7-9; size: few; D: TRBD2; J: TRBJ2-7; CDR3: CASSYSGRASEQYF; DNA: TGTGCCAGCAGCTATAGCGGGAGGGCATCCGAGCAGTACTTC
V: TRBV12-3/TRBV12-4; size: NA; D: TRBD1; J: TRBJ1-4; CDR3: CASSQGGRWEKLFF; DNA: TGTGCCAGCAGCCAAGGGGGCCGATGGGAAAAACTGTTTTTT
V: TRBV11-2; size: NA; D: TRBD2; J: TRBJ2-7; CDR3: CASTLRSGRLYEQYF; DNA: TGTGCCAGCACCCTTCGGAGCGGGAGACTCTACGAGCAGTACTTC
V: TRBV7-9; size: once; D: NA; J: TRBJ1-4; CDR3: CASSRGIEKLFF; DNA: TGTGCCAGCAGTAGGGGAATTGAAAAACTGTTTTTT
V: TRBV15; size: NA; D: TRBD2; J: TRBJ2-7; CDR3: CATSRKTSGNYEQYF; DNA: TGTGCCACCAGCAGGAAGACTAGCGGGAACTACGAGCAGTACTTC
V: TRBV14; size: NA; D: NA; J: TRBJ2-1; CDR3: CASRQGNNEQFF; DNA: TGTGCCAGCAGGCAGGGTAACAATGAGCAGTTCTTC
V: TRBV29-1; size: once; D: NA; J: TRBJ1-1; CDR3: CSVSSGQMNTEAFF; DNA: TGCAGTGTTAGTTCCGGACAGATGAACACTGAAGCTTTCTTT
V: TRBV15; size: NA; D: NA; J: TRBJ2-6; CDR3: CATSSQQDSGANVLTF; DNA: TGTGCCACCAGCAGCCAACAGGATTCTGGGGCCAACGTCCTGACTTTC
V: TRBV10-3; size: NA; D: NA; J: TRBJ1-3; CDR3: CAISYSTDSGNTIYF; DNA: TGTGCCATCAGTTACTCGACAGACTCTGGAAACACCATATATTTT
V: TRBV24-1; size: NA; D: NA; J: TRBJ2-3; CDR3: CATSDQTGGSTDTQYF; DNA: TGTGCCACCAGTGACCAAACCGGGGGTAGCACAGATACGCAGTATTTT
V: TRBV2; size: once; D: TRBD2; J: TRBJ2-5; CDR3: CASSEGGGDAETQYF; DNA: TGTGCCAGCAGTGAAGGGGGAGGGGACGCAGAGACCCAGTACTTC
V: TRBV29-1; size: many; D: NA; J: TRBJ2-5; CDR3: CSVGGEARRETQYF; DNA: TGCAGCGTTGGAGGGGAGGCCAGGAGGGAGACCCAGTACTTC
V: TRBV29-1; size: NA; D: NA; J: TRBJ1-1; CDR3: CSLVVRNTEAFF; DNA: TGCAGCTTGGTCGTGAGGAACACTGAAGCTTTCTTT
V: TRBV7-2; size: NA; D: TRBD2; J: TRBJ2-5; CDR3: CASRGIREGLAETQYF; DNA: TGTGCCAGCAGGGGTATACGGGAGGGCCTAGCAGAGACCCAGTACTTC
V: TRBV6-4; size: NA; D: TRBD1; J: TRBJ1-3; CDR3: CASMLTGGRSSGNTIYF; DNA: TGTGCCAGCATGTTAACAGGGGGCAGATCTTCTGGAAACACCATATATTTT
V: TRBV11-1; size: NA; D: NA; J: TRBJ2-3; CDR3: CASSLVRVADTQYF; DNA: TGTGCCAGCAGCTTAGTGCGGGTAGCGGATACGCAGTATTTT
V: TRBV29-1; size: NA; D: NA; J: TRBJ2-2; CDR3: CSVSQGRAGELFF; DNA: TGCAGCGTGAGCCAGGGGAGGGCCGGGGAGCTGTTTTTT
V: TRBV10-3; size: NA; D: TRBD2; J: TRBJ2-5; CDR3: CAIKTSGTGETQYF; DNA: TGTGCCATCAAGACTAGCGGGACAGGGGAGACCCAGTACTTC
V: TRBV7-9; size: few; D: NA; J: TRBJ2-2; CDR3: CASSSPGGTNTGELFF; DNA: TGTGCCAGCAGCTCCCCTGGCGGAACGAACACCGGGGAGCTGTTTTTT